This TCR beta chain is from a study of OX40 agonist ivuxolimab in advanced cancers. The data were produced by immunoSEQ multiplex PCR, yet TCRdb's version contains in-frame clones alone and is incomplete. Among some 70,000 clones listed, about 85% were seen once. As to this clone: Its antigen is currently unknown.

The length of the CDR3 is 13 residues. Per the germline V gene, CDR1 is MDHEN and CDR2 is SYDVKM. V gave up 6 bases and J gave up 5 bases, with 14 bases separating them. Study observations and caveats: Antigen specificity was not determined for the expanded peripheral T cells.

This sample comprised CD4+ or CD8+ T cells sorted from blood, obtained in a trial of the OX40 agonist ivuxolimab. This TCR was recovered from an adult with an advanced solid tumor such as melanoma, head and neck, liver or kidney cancer. The chain couples TRBV28 to TRBJ2-7; possibly TRBD2 for D (6 bases). This chain's CDR3 is CASRSGPGDEQYF. Here the CDR3 DNA reads TGTGCCAGCAGGTCCGGCCCGGGGGACGAGCAGTACTTC.